The rows below give T cell receptor beta chains drawn from one sample of a study of blood T cell repertoires in COVID-19. Only in-frame clones appear in the TCRdb table, and some are missing; sequencing was by immunoSEQ multiplex PCR. The sample contains about 75,000 clones, more than 65% of which appear only once. The specimen was peripheral blood. These receptors originate from an elderly woman with active or convalescent COVID-19. CDR3s include the opening cysteine and the closing phenylalanine or tryptophan.

>14|TRBV7-2
CASSLGGRTDTQYF
>14|TRBV11-2
CASSRTLNAYEQYF
>14|TRBV19
CASSSAGRTDTQYF
>14|TRBV5-1
CASSLEHLTDTQYF
>14|TRBV6-6
CASSYRDDANEQFF
>16|TRBV4-2
CASSQGGGWGIETQYF
>15|TRBV10-3
CAISEGGVAADTQYF
>15|TRBV11-2
CASSLVQGANTEAFF
>16|TRBV9
CASSAHRQSNTGELFF
>17|TRBV19
CASSIGTGGAITYEQYF
>15|TRBV6-5
CASKGTVGGEETQYF
>14|TRBV19
CASRETGGNYGYTF
>15|TRBV3-1/TRBV3-2
CASSLTSGRVVEQFF
>15|TRBV30
CAWRRGQGSNQPQHF
>13|TRBV29-1
CSATSGTAYGYTF
>16|TRBV28
CASSLSAGGSPYEQYF
>12|TRBV24-1
CATSDRGGEQYF
>15|TRBV5-1
CASSSLQEIQETQYF
>14|TRBV2
CASRSTGQSYEQYF
>18|TRBV19
CASSIVGWVASTTYEQYF
>16|TRBV14
CASSPRTSGMTDTQYF
>15|TRBV9
CASSEGQDPTREQYF